This T cell receptor (beta chain) was recorded in a study of identical twins. Broader study findings: Reduced insertions were recorded for abundant cord blood beta clonotypes, with no such pattern in memory repertoires.

On this clonotype itself: Its target is unknown.

Template switching added a universal primer site, and cDNA bore unique molecular identifiers. TCRdb re-called the 5' RACE reads through MiXCR, storing one row per CDR3 protein. This table has 250,000 to 300,000 distinct CDR3 sequences, about 8% appearing once. The CDR3 runs 14 residues. The germline CDR1 and CDR2 sequences are DFQATT and SNEGSKA (reference sequence). V dropped 1 base and J dropped 8 bases, with 17 bases sitting between them. These data were likewise used in another study, on yellow fever vaccine responses in identical twins.

J is TRBJ1-1 and V is TRBV20-1; D gene unclear. The sequence was collected from a woman aged 18-30 years in good health. Sequences were obtained from CD8+ T cells sorted from blood. The CDR3 region is CSARAARLLREAFF. The CDR3 region has the DNA TGCAGTGCTAGAGCCGCTAGACTCCTTCGGGAAGCTTTCTTT.